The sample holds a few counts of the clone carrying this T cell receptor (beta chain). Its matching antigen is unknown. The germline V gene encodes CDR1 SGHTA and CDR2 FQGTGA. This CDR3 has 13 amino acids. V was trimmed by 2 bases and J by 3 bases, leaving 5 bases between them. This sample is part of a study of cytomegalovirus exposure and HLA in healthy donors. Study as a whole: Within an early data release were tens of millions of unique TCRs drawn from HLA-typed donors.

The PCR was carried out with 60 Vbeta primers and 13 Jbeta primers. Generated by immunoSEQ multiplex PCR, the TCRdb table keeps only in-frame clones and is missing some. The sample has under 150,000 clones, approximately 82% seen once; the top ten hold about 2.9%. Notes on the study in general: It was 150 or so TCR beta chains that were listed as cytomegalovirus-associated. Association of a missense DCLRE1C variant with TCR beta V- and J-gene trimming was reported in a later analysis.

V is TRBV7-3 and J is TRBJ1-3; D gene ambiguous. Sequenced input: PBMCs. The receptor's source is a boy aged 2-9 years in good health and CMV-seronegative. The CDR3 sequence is CASSLGSGNTIYF. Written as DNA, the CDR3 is TGTGCCAGCAGCTTAGGCAGTGGAAACACCATATATTTT.